The present entry profiles one T cell receptor (beta chain) with its context. The source of the sample is a study of blood T cell repertoires in COVID-19. About the study: COVID-19 samples, acute and convalescent, were from the United States, Italy and Spain. Sources were T cells, B-cell-depleted T cells, or PBMCs; the material itself was cDNA or gDNA.

Germline CDR1 is SGHRS and CDR2 is YFSETQ. V dropped 4 bases and J dropped 14 bases, with 19 bases sitting between them. CDR3 size: 14 residues. Study processing details: From reference gene primer amplification, estimates of nucleated cell counts were derived. The method was immunoSEQ multiplex PCR; TCRdb's version includes in-frame clones alone and lacks a portion of them. V and J calls and clone size are those listed in that table; D and trimming were worked out from the DNA. This repertoire shows over 120,000 clones, about 86% found once; its top ten account for 4%. The chain has TRBV5-1 and TRBJ1-6; unclear D gene. The TCR was taken from a woman aged 55 to 70 with acute or convalescent COVID-19. The sequencing input was peripheral blood. CDR3 residues: CASSADREAGSLHF. Written as DNA, the CDR3 is TGCGCCAGCAGCGCGGACCGGGAGGCAGGCTCCCTCCACTTT.